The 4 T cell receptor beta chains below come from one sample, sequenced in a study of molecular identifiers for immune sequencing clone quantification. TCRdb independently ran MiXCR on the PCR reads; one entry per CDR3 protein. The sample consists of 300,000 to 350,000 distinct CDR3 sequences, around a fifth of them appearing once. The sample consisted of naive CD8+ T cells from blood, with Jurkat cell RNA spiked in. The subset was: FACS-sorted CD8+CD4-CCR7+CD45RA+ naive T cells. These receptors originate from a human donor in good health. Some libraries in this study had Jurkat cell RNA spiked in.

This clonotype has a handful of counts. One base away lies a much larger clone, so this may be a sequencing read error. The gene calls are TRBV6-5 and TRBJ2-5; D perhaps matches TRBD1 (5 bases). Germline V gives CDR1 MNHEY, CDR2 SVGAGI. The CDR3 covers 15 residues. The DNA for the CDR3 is TGTGCCGGCAGTTACAGGCCGAGTACTCAAGAGACCCAGTACTTC. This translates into CAGSYRPSTQETQYF.

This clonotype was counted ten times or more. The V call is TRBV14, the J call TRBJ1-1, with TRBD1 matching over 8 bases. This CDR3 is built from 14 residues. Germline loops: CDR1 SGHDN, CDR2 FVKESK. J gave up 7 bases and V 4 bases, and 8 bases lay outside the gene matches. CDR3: CASSPTTGGVEAFF. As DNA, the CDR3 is TGTGCCAGCAGCCCTACAACAGGGGGTGTTGAAGCTTTCTTT.

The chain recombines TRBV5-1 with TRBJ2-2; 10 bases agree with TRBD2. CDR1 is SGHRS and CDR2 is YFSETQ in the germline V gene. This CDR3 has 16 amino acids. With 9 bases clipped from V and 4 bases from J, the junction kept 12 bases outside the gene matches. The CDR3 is CANNGLAGVGTGELFF. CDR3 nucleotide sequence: TGCGCCAACAACGGTCTAGCGGGAGTCGGCACCGGGGAGCTGTTTTTT.

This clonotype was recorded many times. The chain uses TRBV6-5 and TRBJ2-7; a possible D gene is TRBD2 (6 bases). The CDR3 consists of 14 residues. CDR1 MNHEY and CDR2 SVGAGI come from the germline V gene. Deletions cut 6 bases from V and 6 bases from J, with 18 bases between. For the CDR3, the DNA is TGTGCCAGCAGCCTCCGAGGGAGGTTAGGCGAGCAGTACTTC. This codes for CASSLRGRLGEQYF.